This TCR beta chain came from a study of blood T cells in healthy people across ages. This clonotype was recorded a few times. The use of a sample-barcoded 5' primer and a J-beta primer mix characterized a second PCR of about 7 to 12 cycles. Each CDR3 protein is one row after TCRdb ran MiXCR on the 5' RACE reads. The sample lists fewer than 1,200,000 distinct CDR3 sequences; about 23% were seen once. CDR3 length: 12 amino acids. Trimming took 2 bases from V and 7 from J, leaving 12 bases between them. The germline V gene encodes CDR1 SQVTM and CDR2 ANQGSEA. These sequences were also reported in another study, on T cells of mothers and their children. That work states: The donor cohort consisted of three healthy Caucasian mothers and their six children.

The chain carries TRBV29-1 and TRBJ2-7; D might be TRBD2 (6 bases). The sample was blood. This clonotype was sampled from a girl aged 2 to 10 in good health. The CDR3 DNA follows: TGCAGCGTTGAACAGGGAGGAGGAGAGCAGTACTTC. As protein: CSVEQGGGEQYF.